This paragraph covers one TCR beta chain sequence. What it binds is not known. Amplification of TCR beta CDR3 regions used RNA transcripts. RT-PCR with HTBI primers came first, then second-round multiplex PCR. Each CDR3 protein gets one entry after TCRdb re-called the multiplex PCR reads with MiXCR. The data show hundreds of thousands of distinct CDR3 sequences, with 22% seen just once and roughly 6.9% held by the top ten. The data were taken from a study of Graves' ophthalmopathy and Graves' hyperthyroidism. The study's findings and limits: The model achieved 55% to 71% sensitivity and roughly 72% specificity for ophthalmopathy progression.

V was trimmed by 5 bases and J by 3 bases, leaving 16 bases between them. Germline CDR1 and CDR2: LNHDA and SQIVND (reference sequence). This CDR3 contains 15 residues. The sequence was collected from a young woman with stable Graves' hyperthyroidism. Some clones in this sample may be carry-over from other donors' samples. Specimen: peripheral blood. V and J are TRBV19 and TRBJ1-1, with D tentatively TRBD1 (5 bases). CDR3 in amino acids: CASSAPGGEYTEAFF. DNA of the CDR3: TGTGCCAGTAGTGCCCCCGGGGGGGAATACACTGAAGCTTTCTTT.